In its sample, the clone carrying this T cell receptor beta chain was seen many times. Its target is not known. The sample is drawn from a study of T cells after yellow fever vaccination. Points from the study as a whole: At 95% to 97% for CD4 and approximately 88% for CD8, most primary-vaccination clones showed up again after the booster. Overall, a small share of clonotypes was seen in both CD4 and CD8 compartments.

Losses at the gene ends were 4 bases for V and 1 base for J; bases not matched to a gene: 3. The CDR3 covers 14 residues. Looked up from germline, CDR1 is SGHDT and CDR2 is YYEEEE. Using its own MiXCR run on the 5' RACE reads, TCRdb lists one record per CDR3 protein. The sample records 500,000 to 650,000 distinct CDR3 sequences, about 12% being singletons. Sequencing used PBMCs, obtained on the day of the yellow fever booster vaccination. The TCR sequence derives from a man aged 30 to 39 who received the YFV17D yellow fever vaccine. This rearrangement joins TRBV5-6 to TRBJ2-5; the match to TRBD1 covers 8 bases. As DNA, the CDR3 is TGTGCCAGCAGCCGCGGACAGGGCCAAGAGACCCAGTACTTC. Translating it yields CASSRGQGQETQYF.